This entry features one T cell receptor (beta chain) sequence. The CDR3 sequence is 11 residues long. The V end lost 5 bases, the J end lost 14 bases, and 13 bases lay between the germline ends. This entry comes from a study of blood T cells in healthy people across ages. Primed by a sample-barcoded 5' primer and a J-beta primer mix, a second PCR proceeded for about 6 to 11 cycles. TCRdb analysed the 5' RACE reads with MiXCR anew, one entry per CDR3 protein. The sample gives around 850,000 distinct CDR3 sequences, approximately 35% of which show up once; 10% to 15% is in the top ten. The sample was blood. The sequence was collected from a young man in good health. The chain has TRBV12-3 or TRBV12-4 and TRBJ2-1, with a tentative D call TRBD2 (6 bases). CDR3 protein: CASSPTRRKFF. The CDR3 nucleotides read TGTGCCAGCAGTCCGACTAGGCGTAAGTTCTTC.